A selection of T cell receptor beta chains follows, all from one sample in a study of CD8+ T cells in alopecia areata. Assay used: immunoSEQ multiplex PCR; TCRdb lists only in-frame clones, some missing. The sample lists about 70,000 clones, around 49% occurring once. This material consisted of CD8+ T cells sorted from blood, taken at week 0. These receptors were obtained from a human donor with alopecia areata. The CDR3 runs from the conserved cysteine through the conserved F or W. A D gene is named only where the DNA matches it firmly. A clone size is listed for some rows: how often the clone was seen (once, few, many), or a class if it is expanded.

CASSPGLAGAYEQYF	TGTGCCAGCAGCCCGGGACTAGCGGGGGCCTACGAGCAGTACTTC	TRBJ2-7	TRBV13	TRBD2	.
CASTLGGAGELFF	TGTGCCAGCACCCTAGGTGGGGCCGGGGAGCTGTTTTTT	TRBJ2-2	TRBV27	.	.
CASSSTGTGDHEQYF	TGTGCCAGCAGCTCAACCGGGACAGGGGACCACGAGCAGTACTTC	TRBJ2-7	TRBV7-8	TRBD1	.
CASSEFGGRYEQYF	TGTGCCAGCAGTGAATTTGGCGGGAGGTACGAGCAGTACTTC	TRBJ2-7	TRBV25-1	TRBD2	.
CSAWTGSLQETQYF	TGCAGCGCCTGGACGGGGTCTCTCCAAGAGACCCAGTACTTC	TRBJ2-5	TRBV29-1	.	few
CASSAQARSTEAFF	TGTGCCAGCAGCGCCCAGGCAAGGTCCACTGAAGCTTTCTTT	TRBJ1-1	TRBV6-6	.	few
CATSRDRGTYEQYF	TGTGCCACCAGCAGGGACAGGGGAACCTACGAGCAGTACTTC	TRBJ2-7	TRBV15	TRBD1	.
CASSPQQGIDTEAFF	TGTGCCAGCAGCCCCCAACAGGGTATTGACACTGAAGCTTTCTTT	TRBJ1-1	TRBV7-9	.	few
CASSVSGASTDTQYF	TGTGCCAGCAGCGTTAGCGGGGCAAGCACAGATACGCAGTATTTT	TRBJ2-3	TRBV9	TRBD2	once
CASSLARVQVSTEAFF	TGTGCCAGCAGCTTAGCCAGGGTACAGGTTAGCACTGAAGCTTTCTTT	TRBJ1-1	TRBV7-9	.	.
CASKRTGEDTQYF	TGTGCCAGCAAAAGGACAGGGGAAGATACGCAGTATTTT	TRBJ2-3	TRBV27	TRBD1	many
CASSSPGQGAYEQYF	TGTGCCAGCAGTTCCCCGGGACAGGGGGCCTACGAGCAGTACTTC	TRBJ2-7	TRBV27	TRBD1	few
CASSVTSGEADTQYF	TGTGCCAGCAGCGTAACTAGCGGAGAGGCAGATACGCAGTATTTT	TRBJ2-3	TRBV9	TRBD2	few
CASTPGSQETQYF	TGTGCCAGCACTCCCGGGAGCCAAGAGACCCAGTACTTC	TRBJ2-5	TRBV2	.	.
CASRDRGIPYEQYF	TGTGCCAGCAGAGACAGGGGAATTCCCTACGAGCAGTACTTC	TRBJ2-7	TRBV27	TRBD1	once
CASSNLRGRSAQYF	TGTGCCAGCAGTAACCTCAGGGGACGCTCGGCCCAGTACTTC	TRBJ2-5	TRBV25-1	.	few
CASVQGSNQPQHF	TGTGCCAGTGTACAGGGCAGCAATCAGCCCCAGCATTTT	TRBJ1-5	TRBV2	.	.
CASGSGVGTDTQYF	TGTGCCAGCGGGTCGGGAGTTGGCACAGATACGCAGTATTTT	TRBJ2-3	TRBV7-2	.	few
CASSQVKRPGETQYF	TGCGCCAGCAGCCAAGTTAAGCGTCCTGGAGAGACCCAGTACTTC	TRBJ2-5	TRBV4-1	.	.
CASSPIRNEQFF	TGTGCCAGCAGCCCGATTAGGAATGAGCAGTTCTTC	TRBJ2-1	TRBV7-6	.	many
CASGRDSNQPQHF	TGTGCCAGTGGCAGGGATAGCAATCAGCCCCAGCATTTT	TRBJ1-5	TRBV6-6	.	.
CAWSTQDRGLSEQYF	TGTGCCTGGAGTACTCAGGACAGGGGTCTTTCCGAGCAGTACTTC	TRBJ2-7	TRBV30	TRBD1	.